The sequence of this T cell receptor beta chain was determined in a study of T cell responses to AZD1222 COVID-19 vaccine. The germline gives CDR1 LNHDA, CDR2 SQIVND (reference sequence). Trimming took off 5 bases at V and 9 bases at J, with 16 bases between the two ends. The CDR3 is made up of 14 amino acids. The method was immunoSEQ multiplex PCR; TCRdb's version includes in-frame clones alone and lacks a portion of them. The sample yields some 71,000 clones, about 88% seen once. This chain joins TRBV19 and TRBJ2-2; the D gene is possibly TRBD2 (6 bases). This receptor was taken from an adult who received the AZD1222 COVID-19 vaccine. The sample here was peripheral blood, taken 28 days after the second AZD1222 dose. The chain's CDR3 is CASSAGLRERELFF. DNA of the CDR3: TGTGCCAGTAGTGCGGGACTCAGGGAGCGGGAGCTGTTTTTT.